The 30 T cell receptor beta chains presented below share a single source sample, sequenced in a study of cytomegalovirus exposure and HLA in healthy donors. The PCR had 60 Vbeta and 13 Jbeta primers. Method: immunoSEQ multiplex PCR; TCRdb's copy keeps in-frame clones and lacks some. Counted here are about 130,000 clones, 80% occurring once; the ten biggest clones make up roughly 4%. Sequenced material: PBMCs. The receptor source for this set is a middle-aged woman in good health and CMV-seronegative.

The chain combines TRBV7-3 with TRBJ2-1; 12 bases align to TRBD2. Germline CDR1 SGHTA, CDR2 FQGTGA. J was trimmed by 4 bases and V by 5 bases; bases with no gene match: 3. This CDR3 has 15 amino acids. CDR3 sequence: CASSRLAGGYNEQFF. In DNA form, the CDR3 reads TGTGCCAGCAGCCGGCTAGCGGGGGGGTACAATGAGCAGTTCTTC. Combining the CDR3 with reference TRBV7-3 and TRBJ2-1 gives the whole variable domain GAGVSQTPSNKVTEKGKYVELRCDPISGHTALYWYRQSLGQGPEFLIYFQGTGAADDSGLPNDRFFAVRPEGSVSTLKIQRTERGDSAVYLCASSRLAGGYNEQFFGPGTRLTVL.

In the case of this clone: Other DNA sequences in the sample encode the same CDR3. CDR3 in amino acids: CASSLGQNQPQHF. CDR3 bases: TGTGCCAGCAGCTTAGGACAAAATCAGCCCCAGCATTTT. V usage is TRBV7-2 and J usage is TRBJ1-5; D uncertain. The CDR3 has 13 residues. With 1 base removed from V and 4 bases from J, the gap between germline ends came to 5 bases. The germline V gene has CDR1 SGHTA and CDR2 FQGNSA.

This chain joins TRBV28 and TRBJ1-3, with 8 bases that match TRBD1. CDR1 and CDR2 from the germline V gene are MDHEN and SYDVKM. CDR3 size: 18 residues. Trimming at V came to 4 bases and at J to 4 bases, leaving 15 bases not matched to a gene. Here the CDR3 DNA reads TGTGCCAGCAGTTCGACAGACGATCTAGGGACAGGCGGAAACACCATATATTTT. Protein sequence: CASSSTDDLGTGGNTIYF.

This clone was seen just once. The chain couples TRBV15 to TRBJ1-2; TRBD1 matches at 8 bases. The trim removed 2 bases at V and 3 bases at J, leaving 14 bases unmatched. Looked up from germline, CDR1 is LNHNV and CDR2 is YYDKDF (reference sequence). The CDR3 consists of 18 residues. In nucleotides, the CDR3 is TGTGCCACCAGCAGACCCCCGGACAGGGCCTTACCGGACTATGGCTACACCTTC. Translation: CATSRPPDRALPDYGYTF.

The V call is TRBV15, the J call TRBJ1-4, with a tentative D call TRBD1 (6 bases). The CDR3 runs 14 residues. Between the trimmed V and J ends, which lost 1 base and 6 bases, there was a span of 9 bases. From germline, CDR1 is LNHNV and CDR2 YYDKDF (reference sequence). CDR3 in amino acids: CATSRVGGDEKLFF. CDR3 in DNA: TGTGCCACCAGCAGAGTAGGGGGGGATGAAAAACTGTTTTTT. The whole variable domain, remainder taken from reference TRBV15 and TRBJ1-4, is DAMVIQNPRYQVTQFGKPVTLSCSQTLNHNVMYWYQQKSSQAPKLLFHYYDKDFNNEADTPDNFQSRRPNTSFCFLDIRSPGLGDTAMYLCATSRVGGDEKLFFGSGTQLSVL.

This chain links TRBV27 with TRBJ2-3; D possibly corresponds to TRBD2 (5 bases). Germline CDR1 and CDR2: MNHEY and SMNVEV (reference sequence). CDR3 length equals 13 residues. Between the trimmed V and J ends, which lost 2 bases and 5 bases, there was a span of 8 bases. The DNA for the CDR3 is TGTGCCAGCAGTTTACTCGCGGGAGATACGCAGTATTTT. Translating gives CASSLLAGDTQYF.

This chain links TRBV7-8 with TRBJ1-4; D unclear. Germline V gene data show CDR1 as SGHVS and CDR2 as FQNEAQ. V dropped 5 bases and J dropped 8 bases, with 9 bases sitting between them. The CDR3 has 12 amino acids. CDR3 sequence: CASSPWSEKLFF. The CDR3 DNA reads TGTGCCAGCAGCCCCTGGAGCGAAAAACTGTTTTTT.

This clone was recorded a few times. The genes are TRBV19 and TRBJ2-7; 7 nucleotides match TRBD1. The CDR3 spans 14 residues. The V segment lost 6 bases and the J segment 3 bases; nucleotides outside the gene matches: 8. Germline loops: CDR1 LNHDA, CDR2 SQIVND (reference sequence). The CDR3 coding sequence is TGTGCCAGTAGCGAGAACCGGGACAGCTACGAGCAGTACTTC. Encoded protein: CASSENRDSYEQYF.

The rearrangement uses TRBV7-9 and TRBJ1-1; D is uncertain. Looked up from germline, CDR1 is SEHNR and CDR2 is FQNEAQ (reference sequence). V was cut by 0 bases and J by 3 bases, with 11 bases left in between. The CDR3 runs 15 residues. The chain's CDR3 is CASSLAPPQHTEAFF. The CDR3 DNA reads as TGTGCCAGCAGCTTAGCCCCCCCACAGCACACTGAAGCTTTCTTT. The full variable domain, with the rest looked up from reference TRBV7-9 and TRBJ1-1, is DTGVSQNPRHKITKRGQNVTFRCDPISEHNRLYWYRQTLGQGPEFLTYFQNEAQLEKSRLLSDRFSAERPKGSFSTLEIQRTEQGDSAMYLCASSLAPPQHTEAFFGQGTRLTVV.

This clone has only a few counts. The CDR3 nucleotides are TGTGCCAGCAGCTTACAGGATAGCAATCAGCCCCAGCATTTT. It specifies CASSLQDSNQPQHF. The chain couples TRBV7-2 to TRBJ1-5; no definite D call. The CDR3 has 14 amino acids. The germline V and J ends were trimmed by 2 bases and 0 bases, with 5 bases remaining between them. Germline V gene lookup returns CDR1 SGHTA and CDR2 FQGNSA.

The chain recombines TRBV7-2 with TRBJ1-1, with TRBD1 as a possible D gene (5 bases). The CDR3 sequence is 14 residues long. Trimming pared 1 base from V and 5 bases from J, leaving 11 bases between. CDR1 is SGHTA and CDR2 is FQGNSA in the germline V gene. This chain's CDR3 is CASSLGQGRTEAFF. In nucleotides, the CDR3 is TGTGCCAGCAGCTTAGGGCAGGGTCGGACTGAAGCTTTCTTT.

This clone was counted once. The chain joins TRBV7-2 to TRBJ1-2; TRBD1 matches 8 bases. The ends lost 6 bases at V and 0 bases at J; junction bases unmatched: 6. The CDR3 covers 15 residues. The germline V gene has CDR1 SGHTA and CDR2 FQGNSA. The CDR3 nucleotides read TGTGCCAGCAGACTTGGACAGGGACCTAACTATGGCTACACCTTC. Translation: CASRLGQGPNYGYTF.

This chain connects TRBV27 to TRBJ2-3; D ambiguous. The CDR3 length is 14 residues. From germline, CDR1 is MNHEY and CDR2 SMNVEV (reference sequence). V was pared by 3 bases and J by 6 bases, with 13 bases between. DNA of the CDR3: TGTGCCAGCAGTTTTTTGGCCTTAACCGATACGCAGTATTTT. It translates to CASSFLALTDTQYF.

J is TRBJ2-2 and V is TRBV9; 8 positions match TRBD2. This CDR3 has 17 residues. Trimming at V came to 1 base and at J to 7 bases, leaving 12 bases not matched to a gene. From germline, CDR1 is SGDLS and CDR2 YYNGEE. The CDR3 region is CASSVFEAGVSGGELFF. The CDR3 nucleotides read TGTGCCAGCAGCGTATTCGAAGCGGGAGTGAGCGGCGGGGAGCTGTTTTTT.

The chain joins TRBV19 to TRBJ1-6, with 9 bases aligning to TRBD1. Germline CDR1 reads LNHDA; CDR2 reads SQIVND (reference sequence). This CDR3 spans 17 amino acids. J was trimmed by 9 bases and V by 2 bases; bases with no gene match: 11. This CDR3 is CASSISPGTGPFSPLHF. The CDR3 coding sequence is TGTGCCAGTAGTATATCTCCAGGGACAGGGCCTTTTTCACCCCTCCACTTT.

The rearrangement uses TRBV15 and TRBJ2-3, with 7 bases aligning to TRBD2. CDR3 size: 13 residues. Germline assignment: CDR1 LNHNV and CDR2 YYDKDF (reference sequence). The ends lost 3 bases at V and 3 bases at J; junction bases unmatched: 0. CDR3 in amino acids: CATSSGGTDTQYF. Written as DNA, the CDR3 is TGTGCCACCAGCAGCGGGGGGACAGATACGCAGTATTTT.

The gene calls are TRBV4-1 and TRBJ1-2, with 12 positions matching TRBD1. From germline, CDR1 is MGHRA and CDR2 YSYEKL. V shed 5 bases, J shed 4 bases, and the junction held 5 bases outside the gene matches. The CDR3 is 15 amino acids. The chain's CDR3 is CASSSGTGGAYGYTF. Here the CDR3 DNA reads TGCGCCAGCAGCTCCGGGACAGGGGGCGCCTATGGCTACACCTTC.

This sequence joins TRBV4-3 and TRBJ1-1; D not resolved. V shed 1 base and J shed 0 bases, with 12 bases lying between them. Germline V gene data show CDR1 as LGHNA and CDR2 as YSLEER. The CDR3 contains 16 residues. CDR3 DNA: TGCGCCAGCAGCCAAGCGGGGTTGGGAGTGAACACTGAAGCTTTCTTT. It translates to CASSQAGLGVNTEAFF.

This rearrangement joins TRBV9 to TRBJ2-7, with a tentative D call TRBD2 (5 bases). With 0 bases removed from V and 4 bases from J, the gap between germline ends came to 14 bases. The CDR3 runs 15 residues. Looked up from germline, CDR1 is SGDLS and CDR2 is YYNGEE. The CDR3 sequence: CASSVEWGANYEQYF. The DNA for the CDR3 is TGTGCCAGCAGCGTAGAGTGGGGAGCTAATTACGAGCAGTACTTC.

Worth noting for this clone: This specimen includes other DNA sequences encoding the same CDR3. CDR3 DNA: TGCGCCAGCAGCCAAGAGGGGCGGGAGACCCAGTACTTC. Translation: CASSQEGRETQYF. The rearrangement links TRBV4-1 to TRBJ2-5; D is possibly TRBD1 (5 bases). The V and J ends lost 0 bases and 5 bases respectively, with 7 bases between them. This CDR3 has 13 residues. The germline gives CDR1 MGHRA, CDR2 YSYEKL.

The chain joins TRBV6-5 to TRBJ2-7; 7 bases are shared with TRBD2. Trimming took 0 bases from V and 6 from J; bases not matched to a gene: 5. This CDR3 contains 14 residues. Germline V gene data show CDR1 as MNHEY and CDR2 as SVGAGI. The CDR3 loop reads CASSYSPGGGEQYF. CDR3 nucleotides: TGTGCCAGCAGTTACTCACCGGGGGGAGGCGAGCAGTACTTC.

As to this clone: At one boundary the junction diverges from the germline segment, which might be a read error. The CDR3 nucleotides are TGCGCCAGCAGCCAAGGGGACTCCAACAATGAGCAGTTCTTC. Translation gives CASSQGDSNNEQFF. This chain links TRBV4-1 with TRBJ2-1; tentatively, D is TRBD2 (6 bases). Germline CDR1 reads MGHRA; CDR2 reads YSYEKL. There are 14 residues in the CDR3.

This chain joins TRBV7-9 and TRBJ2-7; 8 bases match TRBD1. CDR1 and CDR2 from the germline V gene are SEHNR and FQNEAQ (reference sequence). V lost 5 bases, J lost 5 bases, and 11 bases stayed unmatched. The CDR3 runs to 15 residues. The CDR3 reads CASSIRQGMVDEQYF. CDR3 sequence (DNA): TGTGCCAGCAGCATACGACAGGGGATGGTGGACGAGCAGTACTTC.

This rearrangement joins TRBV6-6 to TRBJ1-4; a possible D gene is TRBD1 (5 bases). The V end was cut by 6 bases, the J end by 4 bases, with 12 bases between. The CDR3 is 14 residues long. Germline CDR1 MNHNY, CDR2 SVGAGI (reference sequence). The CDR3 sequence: CASRRPGVNEKLFF. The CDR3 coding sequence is TGTGCCAGCAGGCGACCGGGGGTTAATGAAAAACTGTTTTTT.

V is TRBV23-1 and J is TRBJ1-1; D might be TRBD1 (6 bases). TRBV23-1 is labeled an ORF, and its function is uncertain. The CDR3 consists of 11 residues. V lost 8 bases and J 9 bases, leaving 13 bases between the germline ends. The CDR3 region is CASQGSYQAFF. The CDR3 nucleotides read TGCGCCAGCCAGGGGTCCTACCAAGCTTTCTTT.

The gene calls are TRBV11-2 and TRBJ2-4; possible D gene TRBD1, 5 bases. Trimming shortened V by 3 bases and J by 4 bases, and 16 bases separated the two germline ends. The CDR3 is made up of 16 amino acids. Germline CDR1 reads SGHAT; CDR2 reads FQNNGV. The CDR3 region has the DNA TGTGCCAGCAGCTTTGTCGGGCAGGGTGCGAAAAACATTCAGTACTTC. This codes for CASSFVGQGAKNIQYF.

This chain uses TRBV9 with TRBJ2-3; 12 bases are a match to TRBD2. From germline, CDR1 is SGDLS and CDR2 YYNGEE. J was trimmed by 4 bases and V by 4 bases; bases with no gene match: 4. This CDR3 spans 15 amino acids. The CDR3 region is CASSYGLAGPDTQYF. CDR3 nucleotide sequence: TGTGCCAGCAGCTACGGACTAGCGGGGCCAGATACGCAGTATTTT.

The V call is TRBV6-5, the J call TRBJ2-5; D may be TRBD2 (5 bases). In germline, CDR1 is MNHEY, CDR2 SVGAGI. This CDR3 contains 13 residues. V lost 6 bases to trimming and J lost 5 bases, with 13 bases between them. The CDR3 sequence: CASRPPGSETQYF. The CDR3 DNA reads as TGTGCCAGCAGACCCCCGGGGAGTGAGACCCAGTACTTC.

For the CDR3, the DNA is TGTGCCAGCAGTTCGCCGGGGGACAGCCGATCCTACGAGCAGTACTTC. This encodes CASSSPGDSRSYEQYF. The rearrangement joins TRBV6-5 to TRBJ2-7; D might be TRBD1 (7 bases). V dropped 4 bases and J dropped 1 base, with 17 bases sitting between them. CDR3 length: 16 residues. CDR1 and CDR2 from the germline V gene are MNHEY and SVGAGI.

The CDR3 coding sequence is TGCGCCAGCAGCCCGGCGATCGGGGAGAACACTGAAGCTTTCTTT. Translated, it gives CASSPAIGENTEAFF. This sequence joins TRBV4-3 and TRBJ1-1; no firm D call. CDR3 length: 15 residues. V dropped 4 bases and J dropped 1 base, with 13 bases sitting between them. Germline CDR1 LGHNA, CDR2 YSLEER.